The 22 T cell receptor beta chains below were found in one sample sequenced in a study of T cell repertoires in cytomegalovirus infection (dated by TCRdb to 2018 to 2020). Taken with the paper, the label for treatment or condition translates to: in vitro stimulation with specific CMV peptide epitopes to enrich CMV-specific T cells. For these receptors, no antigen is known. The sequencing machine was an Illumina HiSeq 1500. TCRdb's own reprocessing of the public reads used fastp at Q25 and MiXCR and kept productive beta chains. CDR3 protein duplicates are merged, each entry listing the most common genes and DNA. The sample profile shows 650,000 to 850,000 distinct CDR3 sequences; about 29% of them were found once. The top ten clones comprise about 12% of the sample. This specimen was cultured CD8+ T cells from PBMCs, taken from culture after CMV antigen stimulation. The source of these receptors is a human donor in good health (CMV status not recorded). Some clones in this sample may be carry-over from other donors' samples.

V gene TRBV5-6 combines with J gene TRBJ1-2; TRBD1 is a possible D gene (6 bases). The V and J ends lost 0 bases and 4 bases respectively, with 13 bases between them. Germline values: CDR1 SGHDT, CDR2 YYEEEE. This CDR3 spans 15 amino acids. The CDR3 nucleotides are TGTGCCAGCAGCTTGGGCCTACCAGGGGTCTATGGCTACACCTTC. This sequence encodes CASSLGLPGVYGYTF.

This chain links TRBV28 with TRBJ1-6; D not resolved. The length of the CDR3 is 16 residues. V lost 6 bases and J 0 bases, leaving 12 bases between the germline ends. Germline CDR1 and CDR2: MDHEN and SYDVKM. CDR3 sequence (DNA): TGTGCCAGCAGATTAGGGCTGAGCTCCTATAATTCACCCCTCCACTTT. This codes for CASRLGLSSYNSPLHF.

The CDR3 DNA reads as TGTGCCAGCAGTTCCTCTAGCGGGGTAAAATACGAGCAGTACTTC. Protein sequence: CASSSSSGVKYEQYF. The chain has TRBV12-3 or TRBV12-4 and TRBJ2-7; 9 bases are a match to TRBD2. V shed 4 bases, J shed 4 bases, and the junction held 8 bases outside the gene matches. The CDR3 extends over 15 amino acids.

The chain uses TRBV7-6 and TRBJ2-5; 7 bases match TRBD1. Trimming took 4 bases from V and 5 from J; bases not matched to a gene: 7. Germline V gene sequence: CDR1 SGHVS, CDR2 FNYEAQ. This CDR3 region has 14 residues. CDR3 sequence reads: CASSSSQGRETQYF. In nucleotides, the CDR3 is TGTGCCAGCAGCTCTTCACAGGGGCGGGAGACCCAGTACTTC.

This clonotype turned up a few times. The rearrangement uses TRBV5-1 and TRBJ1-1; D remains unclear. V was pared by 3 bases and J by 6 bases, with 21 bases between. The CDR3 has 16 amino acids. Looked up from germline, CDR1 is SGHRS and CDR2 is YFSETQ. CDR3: CASSSPVRRGTAEAFF. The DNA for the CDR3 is TGCGCCAGCAGCTCCCCCGTAAGGCGGGGAACAGCTGAAGCTTTCTTT.

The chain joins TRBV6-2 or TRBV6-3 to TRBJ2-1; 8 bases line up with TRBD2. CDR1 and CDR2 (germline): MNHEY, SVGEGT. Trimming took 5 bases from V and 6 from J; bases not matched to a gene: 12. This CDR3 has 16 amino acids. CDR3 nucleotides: TGTGCCAGCAGTGGCCCCACCCCGGGGGGGGTCAATGAGCAGTTCTTC. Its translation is CASSGPTPGGVNEQFF.

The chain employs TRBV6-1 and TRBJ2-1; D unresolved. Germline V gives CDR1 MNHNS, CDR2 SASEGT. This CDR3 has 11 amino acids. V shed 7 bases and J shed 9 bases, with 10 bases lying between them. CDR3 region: CASNLGTEQFF. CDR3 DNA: TGTGCCAGCAACCTTGGCACTGAGCAGTTCTTC.

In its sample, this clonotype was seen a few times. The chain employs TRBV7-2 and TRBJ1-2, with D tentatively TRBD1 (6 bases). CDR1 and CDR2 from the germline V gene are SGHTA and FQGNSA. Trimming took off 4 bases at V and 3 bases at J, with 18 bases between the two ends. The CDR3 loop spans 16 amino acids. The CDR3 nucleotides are TGTGCCAGCAGCTCAACAGGGCCCGCTTCCCACTATGGCTACACCTTC. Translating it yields CASSSTGPASHYGYTF.

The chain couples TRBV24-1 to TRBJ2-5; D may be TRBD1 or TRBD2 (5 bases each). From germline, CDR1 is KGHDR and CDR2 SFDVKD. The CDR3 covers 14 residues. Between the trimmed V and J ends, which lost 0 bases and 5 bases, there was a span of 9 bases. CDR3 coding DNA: TGTGCCACCAGTGATTTGGGGGGAGCGGAGACCCAGTACTTC. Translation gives CATSDLGGAETQYF.

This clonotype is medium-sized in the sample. CDR3 nucleotides: TGTGCCAGCAGCTTCCAGCCGGGACTAGCGGGGGGTGAGACCCAGTACTTC. It specifies CASSFQPGLAGGETQYF. The chain joins TRBV7-2 to TRBJ2-5, with TRBD2 identical over 15 bases. After removal of 3 bases from V and 5 bases from J, the junction contained 7 bases not matched to a gene. Germline values: CDR1 SGHTA, CDR2 FQGNSA. This CDR3 has 17 residues. Drawing the rest from reference TRBV7-2 and TRBJ2-5, the complete variable domain is GAGVSQSPSNKVTEKGKDVELRCDPISGHTALYWYRQSLGQGLEFLIYFQGNSAPDKSGLPSDRFSAERTGGSVSTLTIQRTQQEDSAVYLCASSFQPGLAGGETQYFGPGTRLLVL.

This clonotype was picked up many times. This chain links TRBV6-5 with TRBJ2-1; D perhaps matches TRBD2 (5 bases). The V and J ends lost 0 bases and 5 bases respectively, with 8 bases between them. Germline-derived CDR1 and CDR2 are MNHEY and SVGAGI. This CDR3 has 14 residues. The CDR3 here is CASSYSLENNEQFF. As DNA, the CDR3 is TGTGCCAGCAGTTACTCACTAGAAAACAATGAGCAGTTCTTC.

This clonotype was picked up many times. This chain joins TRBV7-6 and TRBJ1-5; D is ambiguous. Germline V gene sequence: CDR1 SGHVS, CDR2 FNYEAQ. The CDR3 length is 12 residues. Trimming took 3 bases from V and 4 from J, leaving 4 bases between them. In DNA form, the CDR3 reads TGTGCCAGCAGCTTCGATAATCAGCCCCAGCATTTT. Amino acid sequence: CASSFDNQPQHF.

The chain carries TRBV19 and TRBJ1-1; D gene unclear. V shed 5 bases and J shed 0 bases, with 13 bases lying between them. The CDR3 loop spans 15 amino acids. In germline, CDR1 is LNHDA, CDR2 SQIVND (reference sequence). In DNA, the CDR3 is TGTGCCAGTAGTTCCCGGGTCTCCATGAACACTGAAGCTTTCTTT. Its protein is CASSSRVSMNTEAFF.

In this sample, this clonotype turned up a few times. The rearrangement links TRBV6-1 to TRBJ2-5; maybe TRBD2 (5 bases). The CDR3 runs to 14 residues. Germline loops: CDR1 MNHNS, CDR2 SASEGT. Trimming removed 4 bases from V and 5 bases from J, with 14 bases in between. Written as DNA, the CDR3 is TGTGCCAGCAGTGTGCGGGCCCCACAGGAGACCCAGTACTTC. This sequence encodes CASSVRAPQETQYF.

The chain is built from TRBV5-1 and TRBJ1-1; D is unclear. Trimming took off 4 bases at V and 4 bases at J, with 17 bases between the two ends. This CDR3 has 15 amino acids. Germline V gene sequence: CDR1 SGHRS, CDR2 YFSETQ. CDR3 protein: CASSPPRGSTTEAFF. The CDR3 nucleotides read TGCGCCAGCAGCCCGCCCCGAGGGTCGACCACTGAAGCTTTCTTT.

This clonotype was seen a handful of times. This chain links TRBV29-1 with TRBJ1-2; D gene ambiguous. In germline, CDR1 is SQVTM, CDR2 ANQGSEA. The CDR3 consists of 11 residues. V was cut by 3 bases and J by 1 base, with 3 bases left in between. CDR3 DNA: TGCAGCGTTGAGAATAACTATGGCTACACCTTC. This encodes CSVENNYGYTF.

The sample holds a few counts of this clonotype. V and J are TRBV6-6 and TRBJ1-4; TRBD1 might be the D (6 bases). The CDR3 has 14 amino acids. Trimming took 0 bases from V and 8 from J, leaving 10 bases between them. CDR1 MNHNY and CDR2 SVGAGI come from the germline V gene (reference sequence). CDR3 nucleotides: TGTGCCAGCAGTTACTCAACAGGGTTAGAAAAACTGTTTTTT. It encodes CASSYSTGLEKLFF.

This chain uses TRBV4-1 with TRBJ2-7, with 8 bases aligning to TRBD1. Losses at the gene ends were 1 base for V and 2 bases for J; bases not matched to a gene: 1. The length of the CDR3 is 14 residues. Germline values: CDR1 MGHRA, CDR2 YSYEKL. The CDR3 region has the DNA TGCGCCAGCAGCCAAGTGGGACAGGCCTACGAGCAGTACTTC. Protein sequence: CASSQVGQAYEQYF.

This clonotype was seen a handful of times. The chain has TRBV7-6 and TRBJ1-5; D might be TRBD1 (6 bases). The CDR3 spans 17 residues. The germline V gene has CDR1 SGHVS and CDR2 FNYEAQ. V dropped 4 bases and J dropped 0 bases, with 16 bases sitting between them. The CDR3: CASSYADRSHSNQPQHF. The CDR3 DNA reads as TGTGCCAGCAGCTACGCCGACAGGAGTCATAGCAATCAGCCCCAGCATTTT.

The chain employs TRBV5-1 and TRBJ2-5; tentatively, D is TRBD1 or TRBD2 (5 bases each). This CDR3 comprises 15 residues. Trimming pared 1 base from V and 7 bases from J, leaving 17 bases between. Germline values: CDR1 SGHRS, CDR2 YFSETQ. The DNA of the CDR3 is TGCGCCAGCAGCTTGATGGGAAGGTGGGGGAGGACCCAGTACTTC. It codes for CASSLMGRWGRTQYF.

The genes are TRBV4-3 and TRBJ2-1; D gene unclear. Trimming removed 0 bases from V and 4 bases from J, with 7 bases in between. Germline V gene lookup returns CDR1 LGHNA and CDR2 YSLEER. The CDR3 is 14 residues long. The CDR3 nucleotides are TGCGCCAGCAGCCAAGACGGGTTTTACAATGAGCAGTTCTTC. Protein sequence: CASSQDGFYNEQFF.

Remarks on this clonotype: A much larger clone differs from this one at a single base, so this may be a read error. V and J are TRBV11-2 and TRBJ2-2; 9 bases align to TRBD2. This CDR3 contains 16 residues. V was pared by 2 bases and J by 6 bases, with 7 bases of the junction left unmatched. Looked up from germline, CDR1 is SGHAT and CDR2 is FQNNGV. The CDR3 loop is CASSLFSAGGPGELFF. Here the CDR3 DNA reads TGTGCCAGCAGCTTATTTTCAGCGGGGGGCCCCGGGGAGCTGTTTTTT.